The 22 T cell receptor beta chains below come from one sample, sequenced in a study of blood T cell repertoires in COVID-19. Measured with immunoSEQ multiplex PCR; TCRdb has only the in-frame clones, and not every one. The table records roughly 260,000 clones, around 90% of them present only once. The sample was PBMCs or T cells enriched from blood (not recorded which). These receptors came from a human donor in a cohort exposed to, infected with or recovered from COVID-19 (not recorded which). The donor label of this sample is uncertain.

This sequence joins TRBV29-1 and TRBJ1-2, with D perhaps TRBD1 (5 bases). The CDR3 spans 13 residues. Per germline, CDR1 SQVTM and CDR2 ANQGSEA. V was clipped by 0 bases and J by 8 bases, with 13 bases between them. CDR3 region: CSVEESRVGGYTF. The CDR3, as DNA: TGCAGCGTTGAAGAAAGCAGGGTAGGAGGCTACACCTTC.

The V and J genes are TRBV11-2 and TRBJ1-1; tentative D call: TRBD1 (6 bases). The CDR3 has 14 residues. Trimming took off 5 bases at V and 4 bases at J, with 14 bases between the two ends. In germline, CDR1 is SGHAT, CDR2 FQNNGV. CDR3 sequence reads: CASSEHRASTEAFF. CDR3 sequence (DNA): TGTGCCAGCAGCGAGCACAGGGCTAGCACTGAAGCTTTCTTT.

The chain joins TRBV5-1 to TRBJ1-1; unclear D gene. Germline V gene data show CDR1 as SGHRS and CDR2 as YFSETQ. V gave up 0 bases and J gave up 4 bases, with 19 bases separating them. CDR3 size: 17 residues. CDR3 DNA: TGCGCCAGCAGCTTGGCCCCGAGCGCACGGGTTGGCACTGAAGCTTTCTTT. Its translation is CASSLAPSARVGTEAFF.

This clone was seen more than once but under ten times. The CDR3 bases are TGTGCCAGTAGTATTGAAGGGGACACCATATATTTT. Its translation: CASSIEGDTIYF. The chain has TRBV19 and TRBJ1-3; TRBD1 is a possible D gene (5 bases). The CDR3 has 12 amino acids. Germline V CDR1 and CDR2: LNHDA, SQIVND (reference sequence). Trimming shortened V by 3 bases and J by 8 bases, and 8 bases separated the two germline ends.

V usage is TRBV7-8 and J usage is TRBJ2-2; D gene uncertain. V lost 2 bases and J 7 bases, leaving 14 bases between the germline ends. The CDR3 runs 15 residues. CDR1 and CDR2 from the germline V gene are SGHVS and FQNEAQ. The CDR3 region has the DNA TGTGCCAGCAGCTTAAATGCGGTTTTCAGCGGGGAGCTGTTTTTT. This encodes CASSLNAVFSGELFF.

The rearrangement uses TRBV15 and TRBJ1-4; possibly TRBD1 for D (5 bases). The germline V and J ends were trimmed by 0 bases and 4 bases, with 12 bases remaining between them. The CDR3 consists of 16 residues. CDR1 and CDR2 from the germline V gene are LNHNV and YYDKDF (reference sequence). This CDR3 reads CATSRDQGSFNEKLFF. CDR3 nucleotides: TGTGCCACCAGCAGAGATCAGGGCAGCTTTAATGAAAAACTGTTTTTT. Full variable domain (remainder filled in from reference TRBV15 and TRBJ1-4): DAMVIQNPRYQVTQFGKPVTLSCSQTLNHNVMYWYQQKSSQAPKLLFHYYDKDFNNEADTPDNFQSRRPNTSFCFLDIRSPGLGDTAMYLCATSRDQGSFNEKLFFGSGTQLSVL.

There are a few counts of this clone. V and J are TRBV4-1 and TRBJ1-2; 7 nucleotides match TRBD1. The CDR3 runs to 14 residues. Germline assignment: CDR1 MGHRA and CDR2 YSYEKL. With 4 bases clipped from V and 5 bases from J, the junction kept 7 bases outside the gene matches. The CDR3 spells CASSPQGRGYGYTF. Written as DNA, the CDR3 is TGCGCCAGCAGCCCCCAGGGCAGGGGGTATGGCTACACCTTC.

V gene TRBV4-1 combines with J gene TRBJ2-1; TRBD2 agrees at 7 bases. Germline V gives CDR1 MGHRA, CDR2 YSYEKL. With V trimmed by 2 bases and J by 10 bases, 8 bases remained unmatched. The CDR3 is made up of 14 amino acids. CDR3 sequence: CASSQPIAGEEQFF. CDR3 nucleotides: TGCGCCAGCAGCCAACCAATTGCGGGGGAGGAGCAGTTCTTC.

This rearrangement joins TRBV19 to TRBJ1-1; D uncertain. Looked up from germline, CDR1 is LNHDA and CDR2 is SQIVND (reference sequence). V was pared by 7 bases and J by 5 bases, with 11 bases between. CDR3 length equals 12 residues. The CDR3 nucleotides read TGTGCCAGTATCTCCAGAGGGACTGAAGCTTTCTTT. Protein product: CASISRGTEAFF.

The chain has TRBV6-5 and TRBJ2-2; the match to TRBD1 covers 11 bases. The CDR3 has 15 amino acids. V shed 6 bases and J 6 bases; nucleotides not matched to a gene: 6. Germline V gene data show CDR1 as MNHEY and CDR2 as SVGAGI. CDR3 protein: CASRLRDRGAGELFF. The DNA of the CDR3 is TGTGCCAGCAGGCTCCGGGACAGGGGGGCCGGGGAGCTGTTTTTT.

V and J are TRBV7-9 and TRBJ1-5; D is ambiguous. The CDR3 sequence is 15 residues long. V was clipped by 5 bases and J by 4 bases, with 15 bases between them. CDR1 and CDR2 from the germline V gene are SEHNR and FQNEAQ (reference sequence). The CDR3 protein is CASSHDTGENQPQHF. The CDR3 DNA reads as TGTGCCAGCAGCCATGATACCGGGGAGAATCAGCCCCAGCATTTT. Based on the CDR3 plus reference TRBV7-9 and TRBJ1-5, the full variable domain is DTGVSQNPRHKITKRGQNVTFRCDPISEHNRLYWYRQTLGQGPEFLTYFQNEAQLEKSRLLSDRFSAERPKGSFSTLEIQRTEQGDSAMYLCASSHDTGENQPQHFGDGTRLSIL.

The chain employs TRBV3-1 (or the pseudogene TRBV3-2) and TRBJ1-4, with 10 nucleotides matching TRBD1. The CDR3 length is 18 residues. The junction had 13 bases not matched to a gene; V was cut back by 1 base and J by 8 bases. Germline V gene sequence: CDR1 LGHDT, CDR2 YNNKEL (reference sequence). The chain's CDR3 is CASSQVEDRGRLGEKLFF. Written as DNA, the CDR3 is TGTGCCAGCAGCCAAGTTGAAGACAGGGGGCGTTTGGGGGAAAAACTGTTTTTT.

Only one count was recorded for this clone. V usage is TRBV4-1 and J usage is TRBJ2-2, with TRBD2 matching over 8 bases. This CDR3 spans 15 amino acids. The J segment lost 3 bases and the V segment lost 4 bases, leaving 4 bases of the junction unmatched. Germline V gene data show CDR1 as MGHRA and CDR2 as YSYEKL. CDR3 region: CASSPSGGYTGELFF. CDR3 bases: TGCGCCAGCAGCCCCAGCGGGGGATACACCGGGGAGCTGTTTTTT.

J is TRBJ2-1 and V is TRBV19; the D gene is possibly TRBD2 (5 bases). CDR1 and CDR2 (germline): LNHDA, SQIVND (reference sequence). The length of the CDR3 is 15 residues. V was trimmed by 4 bases and J by 6 bases, leaving 16 bases between them. CDR3 in amino acids: CASSTPSPGSNEQFF. For the CDR3, the DNA is TGTGCCAGTAGTACCCCCAGCCCGGGGAGCAATGAGCAGTTCTTC.

The chain is built from TRBV9 and TRBJ2-1, with a possible D match to TRBD2 (7 bases). Trimming removed 3 bases from V and 9 bases from J, with 19 bases in between. The germline V gene has CDR1 SGDLS and CDR2 YYNGEE. The CDR3 has 15 amino acids. This CDR3 reads CASSEGGLTNSEQFF. The CDR3 region has the DNA TGTGCCAGCAGCGAGGGGGGACTAACCAACAGTGAGCAGTTCTTC.

The gene calls are TRBV19 and TRBJ1-2; 7 bases line up with TRBD1. The CDR3 covers 15 residues. V shed 6 bases and J 3 bases; nucleotides not matched to a gene: 10. In germline, CDR1 is LNHDA, CDR2 SQIVND (reference sequence). The CDR3 DNA reads TGTGCCAGTAGCTACCTCCGGGACAGCCACTATGGCTACACCTTC. It encodes CASSYLRDSHYGYTF.

This sequence joins TRBV12-5 and TRBJ2-7; 8 positions agree with TRBD1. The CDR3 is 13 residues long. V gave up 5 bases and J gave up 4 bases; unmatched junction bases: 4. The germline V gene encodes CDR1 LGHNT and CDR2 FRNRAP. CDR3 sequence: CASGKDRAYEQYF. CDR3 sequence (DNA): TGTGCTAGTGGTAAGGACAGGGCTTACGAGCAGTACTTC. Variable domain in full (rest from reference TRBV12-5 and TRBJ2-7): DARVTQTPRHKVTEMGQEVTMRCQPILGHNTVFWYRQTMMQGLELLAYFRNRAPLDDSGMPKDRFSAEMPDATLATLKIQPSEPRDSAVYFCASGKDRAYEQYFGPGTRLTVT.

This chain links TRBV29-1 with TRBJ1-1, with 8 positions matching TRBD1. CDR1 and CDR2 (germline): SQVTM, ANQGSEA. V shed 2 bases, J shed 5 bases, and the junction held 7 bases outside the gene matches. CDR3 size: 14 residues. The DNA of the CDR3 is TGCAGCGTTGAACAATGGACAGGGAGGACTGAAGCTTTCTTT. Residues: CSVEQWTGRTEAFF.

This rearrangement joins TRBV15 to TRBJ2-7; possibly TRBD1 for D (5 bases). CDR1 and CDR2 from the germline V gene are LNHNV and YYDKDF (reference sequence). V dropped 0 bases and J dropped 5 bases, with 8 bases sitting between them. CDR3 length equals 13 residues. CDR3 residues: CATSRDFRDEQYF. In nucleotides, the CDR3 is TGTGCCACCAGCAGAGATTTCAGGGACGAGCAGTACTTC.

The chain is built from TRBV6-5 and TRBJ1-6, with 9 bases aligning to TRBD1. The CDR3 sequence is 13 residues long. The trim removed 6 bases at V and 6 bases at J, leaving 0 bases unmatched. Germline assignment: CDR1 MNHEY and CDR2 SVGAGI. CDR3 DNA sequence: TGTGCCAGCAGGGACAGGGGTAATTCACCCCTCCACTTT. Its protein product is CASRDRGNSPLHF.

In this sample, this clone turned up once. CDR3 nucleotides: TGTGCCAGCTCACCACCGGGGAGGTTGAACACTGAAGCTTTCTTT. Protein product: CASSPPGRLNTEAFF. The rearrangement uses TRBV18 and TRBJ1-1; D is undetermined. The CDR3 is 15 residues long. Germline V gives CDR1 KGHSH, CDR2 LQKENI. V lost 0 bases and J 0 bases, leaving 8 bases between the germline ends. The complete variable domain, with remaining parts taken from reference TRBV18 and TRBJ1-1, reads NAGVMQNPRHLVRRRGQEARLRCSPMKGHSHVYWYRQLPEEGLKFMVYLQKENIIDESGMPKERFSAEFPKEGPSILRIQQVVRGDSAAYFCASSPPGRLNTEAFFGQGTRLTVV.

V usage is TRBV6-6 and J usage is TRBJ2-2; TRBD1 agrees at 10 bases. The V segment lost 6 bases and the J segment 7 bases; nucleotides outside the gene matches: 8. There are 15 residues in the CDR3. Germline CDR1 is MNHNY and CDR2 is SVGAGI (reference sequence). CDR3 sequence: CASSYGTGVGGELFF. The CDR3 nucleotides read TGTGCCAGCAGCTACGGGACAGGGGTTGGCGGGGAGCTGTTTTTT.